The entry below describes one T cell receptor (beta chain). Its antigen is not identified. The record originates from a study of cytomegalovirus exposure and HLA in healthy donors. The PCR was carried out with 60 Vbeta primers and 13 Jbeta primers. Measured with immunoSEQ multiplex PCR; TCRdb has only the in-frame clones, and not every one. The sample consists of 200,000 or so clones, approximately 87% of them appearing once. CDR1 and CDR2 (germline): LGHNA, YSLEER. V lost 1 base, J lost 0 bases, and 18 bases lay in between. CDR3 length: 18 residues. Points from the study as a whole: CMV antigen specificity was confirmed in vitro for a few CMV-associated chains. For TCR beta chains, V- and J-gene trimming was later linked to a missense DCLRE1C variant.

This sequence originates from a man aged 30 to 45 in good health and CMV-seronegative. Sequenced: PBMCs. The chain joins TRBV4-3 to TRBJ1-1, with D perhaps TRBD1 (5 bases). CDR3 in DNA: TGCGCCAGCAGCCAAGTATCCTATCGGGGGTCTTTGAACACTGAAGCTTTCTTT. Protein sequence: CASSQVSYRGSLNTEAFF.